This TCR beta chain was recovered during a study of blood T cell repertoires in COVID-19. Overall study context: Acute-phase and convalescent COVID-19 samples originated in the United States, Italy and Spain. Sources were T cells, B-cell-depleted T cells, or PBMCs; the material itself was cDNA or gDNA.

This clone occurred once. Sequencing was performed with immunoSEQ multiplex PCR; in TCRdb, only in-frame clones are kept and a portion is missing. The sample includes around 250,000 clones, about 87% of them seen just once. This sequence originates from a human donor in a cohort sampled during active COVID-19. Material: peripheral blood.

In DNA, the CDR3 is TGTGCCAGCCAAGGCGGGGGGACAGATACGCAGTATTTT. This translates into CASQGGGTDTQYF. The rearrangement joins TRBV28 to TRBJ2-3; 8 bases align to TRBD2. Germline values: CDR1 MDHEN, CDR2 SYDVKM. The length of the CDR3 is 13 residues. The ends lost 8 bases at V and 3 bases at J; junction bases unmatched: 4.